The clone carrying this T cell receptor (beta chain) was counted ten times or more. Its specificity is not known. The source of the sample is a study of response to subunit inactivated influenza vaccine. Study-wide points: Seasonal influenza vaccination, on each occasion, was suggested by the authors to recruit few new T cells.

Each CDR3 protein is one row after TCRdb ran MiXCR on the RT-PCR reads. The sample shows under 800,000 distinct CDR3 sequences, more than 11% of them seen only once. Here the sequenced sample was PBMCs from blood, taken less than 15 days before vaccination. The clonotype comes from a man aged 45-60 years who received an inactivated influenza vaccine.

This CDR3 is CASSLEAQASTQYF. The CDR3 DNA reads TGCGCCAGCAGCTTGGAAGCGCAGGCCTCAACCCAGTACTTC. The chain couples TRBV5-1 to TRBJ2-5; D is uncertain. V was clipped by 0 bases and J by 8 bases, with 14 bases between them. CDR1 and CDR2 (germline): SGHRS, YFSETQ. CDR3 length: 14 amino acids.